This T cell receptor (beta chain) emerged from a study of early T cells in non-severe SARS-CoV-2 infection. The V gene lost 3 bases and the J gene lost 8 bases, with 11 bases spanning the gap. Germline V gene data show CDR1 as SGHTA and CDR2 as FQGNSA. This CDR3 spans 13 amino acids. The TCR library protocol attached unique molecular identifiers to the individual cDNA molecules. TCRdb reanalysed the 5' RACE reads using MiXCR and keeps one entry per CDR3 protein. The sample gives 65,000 to 85,000 distinct CDR3 sequences, roughly 13% of which show up once; about 1.1% is in the top ten. The chain recombines TRBV7-2 with TRBJ2-1; D ambiguous. Sequenced sample: whole blood. This TCR came from an adult who was a healthcare worker with PCR-confirmed SARS-CoV-2 infection or an uninfected control (not recorded which). The DNA for the CDR3 is TGTGCCAGCAGCTTCAGAGTTGGCCATGAGCAGTTCTTC. Protein product: CASSFRVGHEQFF. Drawing the rest from reference TRBV7-2 and TRBJ2-1, the complete variable domain is GAGVSQSPSNKVTEKGKDVELRCDPISGHTALYWYRQSLGQGLEFLIYFQGNSAPDKSGLPSDRFSAERTGGSVSTLTIQRTQQEDSAVYLCASSFRVGHEQFFGPGTRLTVL.